What follows are 2 T cell receptor beta chains derived from one specimen sequenced in a study of cytomegalovirus exposure and HLA in healthy donors (dated by TCRdb to 2016 to 2017). Receptor libraries were prepared by the immunoSEQ multiplex PCR assay. For the multiplex PCR, a mixture combining 60 forward primers for TCR Vbeta segments and 13 reverse primers for TCR Jbeta segments was used. Here the immuneACCESS table is served through TCRdb, limited to in-frame sequences with V and J called. Missing clones are a known gap in these copies; in checked studies unresolved V genes cover under half, and the rest lacks a known reason. The sample table records over 85,000 clones; around 64% of these occur just once. The ten largest clones represent under 2.5% of the sample. Input material: PBMCs. These receptors came from a man aged 30-40 years in good health and CMV-seronegative.

The chain couples TRBV5-6 to TRBJ1-2; tentatively, D is TRBD1 (6 bases). CDR1 is SGHDT and CDR2 is YYEEEE in the germline V gene. V gave up 1 base and J gave up 4 bases, with 14 bases separating them. CDR3 length equals 15 residues. The CDR3 is CASSLRGGGLYGYTF. In DNA form, the CDR3 reads TGTGCCAGCAGCTTGAGGGGAGGGGGTCTCTATGGCTACACCTTC.

This clone was detected only a few times. V usage is TRBV7-9 and J usage is TRBJ1-5; D may be TRBD1 (6 bases). V lost 5 bases and J lost 6, with 14 bases in between. The CDR3 is 14 amino acids. Germline CDR1 and CDR2: SEHNR and FQNEAQ (reference sequence). CDR3 in DNA: TGTGCCAGCAGCGACACAGGGATGGGTCAGCCCCAGCATTTT. Amino acid sequence: CASSDTGMGQPQHF.